The 19 T cell receptor beta chains listed next were all sequenced from one sample in a study of blood T cells in healthy people across ages. The use of a sample-barcoded 5' primer and a J-beta primer mix characterized a second PCR of about 7 to 12 cycles. TCRdb independently ran MiXCR on the 5' RACE reads; one entry per CDR3 protein. Of around 700,000 distinct CDR3 sequences in the sample, around 25% were seen once. These data were likewise used in another study, on T cells of mothers and their children.

Sequenced material: blood. The receptor source for this set is a boy aged 5-17 years in good health.

This clonotype was seen only a few times. This chain uses TRBV20-1 with TRBJ2-6; D is ambiguous. Germline V gene data show CDR1 as DFQATT and CDR2 as SNEGSKA (reference sequence). Trimming shortened V by 3 bases and J by 0 bases, and 12 bases separated the two germline ends. The CDR3 loop spans 16 amino acids. The CDR3 sequence: CSASLQVSSGANVLTF. The CDR3 coding sequence is TGCAGTGCTAGTCTGCAGGTTAGCTCTGGGGCCAACGTCCTGACTTTC.

The chain uses TRBV29-1 and TRBJ1-1; D possibly corresponds to TRBD1 (6 bases). V shed 6 bases and J shed 1 base, with 12 bases lying between them. Germline CDR1 SQVTM, CDR2 ANQGSEA. The CDR3 contains 13 residues. Here the CDR3 reads CSVTGRANTEAFF. CDR3 bases: TGCAGCGTAACAGGGAGGGCGAACACTGAAGCTTTCTTT.

CDR3 amino acids: CSASTGGPGQYF. DNA for the CDR3: TGCAGTGCTAGTACGGGGGGCCCCGGCCAGTACTTC. This sequence joins TRBV20-1 and TRBJ2-5; tentatively, D is TRBD2 (7 bases). Germline V gives CDR1 DFQATT, CDR2 SNEGSKA (reference sequence). Trimming removed 3 bases from V and 10 bases from J, with 15 bases in between. CDR3 size: 12 residues.

This chain joins TRBV10-3 and TRBJ2-5; 11 positions match TRBD1. Germline CDR1 ENHRY, CDR2 SYGVKD. Trimming cost V 10 bases and J 5 bases; bases outside gene matches: 18. This CDR3 region has 17 residues. DNA of the CDR3: TGTGCCACCACCCTGGGACAGGGGGACCTAGTAGAGGAGACCCAGTACTTC. Protein product: CATTLGQGDLVEETQYF.

In this sample, this clonotype turned up a few times. The V gene is TRBV11-1, the J gene TRBJ2-5; weak D call: TRBD1 (6 bases). Germline V gene lookup returns CDR1 SGHAT and CDR2 FQDESV (reference sequence). The CDR3 loop spans 14 amino acids. Between the trimmed V and J ends, which lost 5 bases and 3 bases, there was a span of 13 bases. CDR3 sequence (DNA): TGTGCCAGCAGCCCAATCTGGACAGAAGAGACCCAGTACTTC. Protein: CASSPIWTEETQYF.

This sequence joins TRBV20-1 and TRBJ1-6; 7 bases fit TRBD1. The CDR3 totals 15 residues. The junction had 14 bases not matched to a gene; V was cut back by 6 bases and J by 9 bases. The germline V gene has CDR1 DFQATT and CDR2 SNEGSKA (reference sequence). The CDR3 loop is CSAKDRESISSPLHF. The CDR3 region has the DNA TGCAGTGCCAAAGACAGGGAGTCCATATCTTCACCCCTCCACTTT.

This clonotype was seen more than once but under ten times. The V and J genes are TRBV13 and TRBJ1-2, with unresolved D. The CDR3 runs to 13 residues. CDR1 PRHDT and CDR2 FYEKMQ come from the germline V gene (reference sequence). The V end was cut by 5 bases, the J end by 5 bases, with 12 bases between. The chain's CDR3 is CASSTRTGYGYTF. DNA for the CDR3: TGTGCCAGCAGCACCCGGACCGGGTATGGCTACACCTTC.

The rearrangement joins TRBV7-9 to TRBJ2-7, with TRBD1 matching over 7 bases. With V trimmed by 4 bases and J by 6 bases, 12 bases remained unmatched. CDR1 is SEHNR and CDR2 is FQNEAQ in the germline V gene (reference sequence). This CDR3 has 15 amino acids. The CDR3 sequence: CASSSDRVLLSEQYF. In nucleotides, the CDR3 is TGTGCCAGCAGCTCTGACAGGGTCCTATTGTCCGAGCAGTACTTC.

With respect to this clonotype: A read error may account for a junction end that differs from germline. The rearrangement links TRBV12-3 or TRBV12-4 to TRBJ1-3; D is ambiguous. This CDR3 has 11 amino acids. The CDR3 protein is CASSRGPRIDF. Written as DNA, the CDR3 is TGTGCCAGCAGCCGTGGACCAAGGATCGATTTT.

The chain recombines TRBV19 with TRBJ2-5; 9 bases are a match to TRBD2. The end of the DNA aligns better with TRBJ2-1, so the J call may be wrong. This CDR3 is built from 15 residues. Germline values: CDR1 LNHDA, CDR2 SQIVND (reference sequence). CDR3 DNA sequence: TGTGCCAGTAGTATGCTAGCGGGGACTGGGAATGAGCAGTTCTTC. Protein: CASSMLAGTGNEQFF.

This clonotype was detected only a few times. The CDR3 reads CASSVAAGNEQFF. CDR3 bases: TGTGCCAGCAGCGTAGCCGCCGGAAATGAGCAGTTCTTC. The chain carries TRBV9 and TRBJ2-1, with D unresolved. The germline V gene encodes CDR1 SGDLS and CDR2 YYNGEE. CDR3 length: 13 amino acids. Deletions cut 0 bases from V and 7 bases from J, with 8 bases between.

V is TRBV7-9 and J is TRBJ2-5; tentative D call: TRBD1 (6 bases). The end of the DNA fits TRBJ2-1 better, so the J call may be wrong. The CDR3 contains 13 residues. Germline CDR1 and CDR2: SEHNR and FQNEAQ (reference sequence). In DNA, the CDR3 is TGTGCCAGCAGCTACAGTACAGGGAATGAGCAGTTCTTC. This translates into CASSYSTGNEQFF.

The CDR3 loop reads CASSHDTGDLSSPLHF. The CDR3 nucleotides are TGTGCCAGCAGCCACGACACAGGGGACTTATCCTCACCCCTCCACTTT. This sequence joins TRBV16 and TRBJ1-6; 7 bases are shared with TRBD1. Germline trimming cut 3 bases from V and 10 bases from J; bases unmatched to any gene: 12. This CDR3 has 16 residues. Per germline, CDR1 KGHSY and CDR2 FQNENV.

This clonotype turned up a few times. The chain joins TRBV20-1 to TRBJ2-5; 13 bases agree with TRBD2. The DNA matches TRBJ2-1 better at its end, which makes the J call doubtful. CDR3 length: 15 residues. Germline lookup yields CDR1 DFQATT and CDR2 SNEGSKA (reference sequence). Here the CDR3 DNA reads TGCAGTGCACAAGGGACTAGCGGGAATAGGAATGAGCAGTTCTTC. This translates into CSAQGTSGNRNEQFF.

The chain carries TRBV12-3 or TRBV12-4 and TRBJ1-2; weak D call: TRBD1 (6 bases). CDR3 size: 13 residues. V shed 10 bases and J shed 2 bases, with 14 bases lying between them. The CDR3 nucleotides are TGTGCCACCTCCCCTGGACAGAACTATGGCTACACCTTC. Translation gives CATSPGQNYGYTF.

This clonotype turned up a few times. The CDR3 DNA reads TGTGCCAGCAGACGTACAGGGGACACTGAAGCTTTCTTT. Translating gives CASRRTGDTEAFF. The rearrangement links TRBV7-6 to TRBJ1-1, with 7 nucleotides matching TRBD1. This CDR3 region has 13 residues. Germline CDR1 and CDR2: SGHVS and FNYEAQ. V shed 6 bases, J shed 3 bases, and the junction held 4 bases outside the gene matches.

This clonotype came up a few times. The rearrangement joins TRBV6-5 to TRBJ2-5; 7 bases line up with TRBD1. The trim removed 0 bases at V and 2 bases at J, leaving 3 bases unmatched. There are 15 residues in the CDR3. The germline V gene has CDR1 MNHEY and CDR2 SVGAGI. CDR3 in amino acids: CASSYSGTAQETQYF. The CDR3 DNA reads TGTGCCAGCAGTTACTCGGGGACAGCACAAGAGACCCAGTACTTC.

This rearrangement joins TRBV7-3 to TRBJ2-1; D call uncertain. The CDR3 length is 13 residues. Germline lookup yields CDR1 SGHTA and CDR2 FQGTGA. Trimming cost V 4 bases and J 5 bases, with 9 bases left between them. The CDR3 reads CASSSTVHNEQFF. CDR3 coding DNA: TGTGCCAGCAGCTCCACAGTGCACAATGAGCAGTTCTTC.

This clonotype was counted ten times or more. The chain links TRBV28 to TRBJ1-2; D perhaps matches TRBD1 (6 bases). The CDR3 is made up of 18 amino acids. The V and J ends lost 6 bases and 5 bases respectively, with 28 bases between them. Germline V gene sequence: CDR1 MDHEN, CDR2 SYDVKM. CDR3 loop: CASSPPGQPRPRGYGYTF. In DNA form, the CDR3 reads TGTGCCAGCAGCCCCCCCGGACAGCCCCGGCCTAGGGGGTATGGCTACACCTTC.